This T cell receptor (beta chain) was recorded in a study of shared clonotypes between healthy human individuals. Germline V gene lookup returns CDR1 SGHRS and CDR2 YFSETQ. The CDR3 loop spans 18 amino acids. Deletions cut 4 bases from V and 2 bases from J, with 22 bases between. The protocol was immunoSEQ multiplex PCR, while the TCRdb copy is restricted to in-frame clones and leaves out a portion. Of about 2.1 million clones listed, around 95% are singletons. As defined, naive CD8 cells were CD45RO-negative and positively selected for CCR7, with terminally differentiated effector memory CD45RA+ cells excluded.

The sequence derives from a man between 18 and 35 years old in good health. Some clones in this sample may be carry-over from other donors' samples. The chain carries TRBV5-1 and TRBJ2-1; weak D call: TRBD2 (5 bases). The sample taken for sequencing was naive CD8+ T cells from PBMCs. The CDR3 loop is CASSNHPRPGFPYNEQFF. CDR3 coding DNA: TGCGCCAGCAGCAACCATCCAAGACCGGGATTCCCCTACAATGAGCAGTTCTTC.